This T cell receptor beta chain was identified during a study of cytomegalovirus exposure and HLA in healthy donors. Findings of the study overall: Cytomegalovirus status was reportedly diagnosed by the classifier with high sensitivity and specificity. Specificity of three CMV-associated chains for CMV antigens was verified in vitro. According to the study, 160 or so TCR beta chains were cytomegalovirus-associated. That first-cohort TCR clusters tended to co-occur in the roughly 110 validation repertoires was found in a later analysis.

Concerning this clone itself: Its antigen remains unknown.

Measured with immunoSEQ multiplex PCR; TCRdb has only the in-frame clones, and not every one. The table records 55,000 to 70,000 clones, approximately 90% of them present only once. The V gene end was trimmed by 3 bases and the J gene end by 3 bases; junction bases not matched to a gene: 3. Germline assignment: CDR1 MNHEY and CDR2 SVGAGI. This CDR3 has 15 residues. Material for sequencing was PBMCs. This sequence joins TRBV6-5 and TRBJ1-5; 9 bases are shared with TRBD1. This TCR came from a woman aged 18-29 years in good health and CMV-seronegative. The CDR3 DNA reads as TGTGCCAGCAGTTATGGGACAGGGAACAATCAGCCCCAGCATTTT. Residues: CASSYGTGNNQPQHF.